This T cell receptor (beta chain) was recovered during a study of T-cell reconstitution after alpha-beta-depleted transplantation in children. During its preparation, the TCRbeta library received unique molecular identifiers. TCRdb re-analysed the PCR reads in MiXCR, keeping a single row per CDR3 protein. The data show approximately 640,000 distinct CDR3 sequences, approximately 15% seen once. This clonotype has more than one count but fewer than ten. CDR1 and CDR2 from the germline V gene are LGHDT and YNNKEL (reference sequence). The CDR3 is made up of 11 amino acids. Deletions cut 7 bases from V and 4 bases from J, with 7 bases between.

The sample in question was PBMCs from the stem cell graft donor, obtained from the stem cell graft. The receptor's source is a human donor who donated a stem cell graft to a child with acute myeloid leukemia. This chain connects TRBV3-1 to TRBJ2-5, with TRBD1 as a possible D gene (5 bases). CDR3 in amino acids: CASTQGETQYF. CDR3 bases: TGTGCCAGCACTCAGGGAGAGACCCAGTACTTC.